The entry below gives a single T cell receptor beta chain sequence along with its context. The antigen remains unidentified. Given a much more abundant clone one base away, this may be a read error. Sequencing libraries for TCR beta were prepared with iRepertoire HTBI primers and Arm-PCR of CDR3 regions. MiXCR, applied by TCRdb to the multiplex PCR reads, yields one record per CDR3 protein. The data contain about 360,000 distinct CDR3 sequences, roughly 15% of them singletons. The data were taken from a study of regulatory T cells in long-lasting Graves disease. General study findings and limits: The work looked only at peripheral blood and did not look at thyroid tissue.

Time point reported: newly diagnosed GD, antithyroid drugs for less than 3 months. RNA extracted from PBMCs served as the sequencing template. The same data also went into a second study, on T cells in Graves' hyperthyroidism and ophthalmopathy. That source notes: Those with hyperthyroidism were 18 to 65 years old, newly diagnosed, and ill for under 2 months. Primed by the HTBI set, a first-round RT-PCR was run on the TCR CDR3. By a 13 V-J model, ophthalmopathy was set apart from stable hyperthyroidism.

This sample comprised peripheral blood mononuclear cells (PBMCs), obtained at new diagnosis, from a patient treated with antithyroid drugs. The receptor comes from a woman in her late teens or twenties with Graves disease.

For the CDR3, the DNA is TGCGCCAGCTCCCTTGAAGGGGGGTCGGATGGGCAGTTCTTC. Its protein product is CASSLEGGSDGQFF. V gene TRBV5-1 combines with J gene TRBJ2-1; D possibly matches TRBD1 or TRBD2 (6 bases each). The CDR3 totals 14 residues. The germline V gene encodes CDR1 SGHRS and CDR2 YFSETQ. V dropped 7 bases and J dropped 12 bases, with 23 bases sitting between them. Based on the CDR3 plus reference TRBV5-1 and TRBJ2-1, the full variable domain is KAGVTQTPRYLIKTRGQQVTLSCSPISGHRSVSWYQQTPGQGLQFLFEYFSETQRNKGNFPGRFSGRQFSNSRSEMNVSTLELGDSALYLCASSLEGGSDGQFFGPGTRLTVL.